These T cell receptor beta chains were read from a single sample in a study of blood T cell repertoires in COVID-19. Produced via immunoSEQ multiplex PCR; TCRdb's table is partial and in-frame only. The top ten clones hold 7.5% to 9% of a sample with roughly 230,000 clones, about 85% of them seen once. Sequenced material: peripheral blood. These TCRs come from a woman aged 80 or older with acute or convalescent COVID-19. Both conserved end residues are part of each CDR3. A D gene is named only where the DNA matches it firmly. Clone size appears in some rows only: once, few, many, or a class for an expanded clone.

- 16 TRBJ2-2 TRBD2 TRBV5-1 TGCGCCAGCAGCTCAGGCGGGAGAGCGAACACCGGGGAGCTGTTTTTT CASSSGGRANTGELFF
- 15 TRBJ2-1 - TRBV2 TGTGCCAGCAGTGAAGCGGGGCCACGCCGCAATGAGCAGTTCTTC CASSEAGPRRNEQFF
- 14 TRBJ2-7 - TRBV6-5 TGTGCCAGCAGTTACCCGGGAATGAACTACGAGCAGTACTTC CASSYPGMNYEQYF
few 15 TRBJ1-4 - TRBV19 TGTGCCAGTAGTGGCAACAACCCAACTAATGAAAAACTGTTTTTT CASSGNNPTNEKLFF
- 16 TRBJ2-7 - TRBV18 TGTGCCAGCTCACCGACTAACCCGCCTTCTTTCGGCGAGCAGTACTTC CASSPTNPPSFGEQYF
- 13 TRBJ1-5 - TRBV12-3/TRBV12-4 TGTGCCAGCAGTTTGCGGGGTTGGCAGCCCCAGCATTTT CASSLRGWQPQHF
once 15 TRBJ1-4 TRBD1 TRBV5-6 TGTGCCAGCAGCCCGAACAGGGGGCGGGTTGAAAAACTGTTTTTT CASSPNRGRVEKLFF
few 14 TRBJ2-1 - TRBV28 TGTGCCAGCAGTTATGGCAGTACCTACAATGAGCAGTTCTTC CASSYGSTYNEQFF
- 17 TRBJ2-3 - TRBV12-5 TGTGCTAGTGGTTTGGTACGGGAGCTCTTGGGAACAGATACGCAGTATTTT CASGLVRELLGTDTQYF
- 13 TRBJ1-2 TRBD1 TRBV5-1 TGCGCCAGCAGCTCGACAGGGGACTATGGCTACACCTTC CASSSTGDYGYTF
- 14 TRBJ1-4 - TRBV6-5 TGTGCCAGCAGTTACGGGGGGTCTAATGAAAAACTGTTTTTT CASSYGGSNEKLFF
- 13 TRBJ1-2 TRBD1 TRBV19 TGTGCCAGTAGTATTCAGGGGGCGCGTGGCTACACCTTC CASSIQGARGYTF
- 15 TRBJ1-5 TRBD1 TRBV19 TGTGCCAGTAGTTTCCCGGGACAGGGCGGTCAGCCCCAGCATTTT CASSFPGQGGQPQHF
- 15 TRBJ2-7 TRBD2 TRBV2 TGTGCCAGCAGTGCTAGGAGCGGGGGGGCCTACGAGCAGTACTTC CASSARSGGAYEQYF
- 11 TRBJ1-2 - TRBV12-3/TRBV12-4 TGTGCCAGCAGTCGGAGCTATGGCTACACCTTC CASSRSYGYTF
- 19 TRBJ1-5 - TRBV4-1 TGCGCCAGCAGCCAAGATACTGTCAGGGGACTACGGAGCAATCAGCCCCAGCATTTT CASSQDTVRGLRSNQPQHF
- 20 TRBJ2-6 TRBD1 TRBV6-6 TGTGCCAGCAGCTACATGGGGTCGGGACAGGGGACCGCTGGGGCCAACGTCCTGACTTTC CASSYMGSGQGTAGANVLTF
- 12 TRBJ1-3 - TRBV10-3 TGTGCCATCAGTGAGCCGGGAAACACCATATATTTT CAISEPGNTIYF
- 16 TRBJ1-1 - TRBV6-5 TGTGCCAGCAGTTACGCCCCTGGACTGATGAACACTGAAGCTTTCTTT CASSYAPGLMNTEAFF
- 16 TRBJ2-7 TRBD2 TRBV7-2 TGTGCCAGCAGCGTCGGGACTAGCGGGAACTCCTACGAGCAGTACTTC CASSVGTSGNSYEQYF
- 14 TRBJ1-2 TRBD1 TRBV19 TGTGCCAGTAGTGGGACAGGGGCAGAGGGTGGCTACACCTTC CASSGTGAEGGYTF
once 14 TRBJ1-1 - TRBV9 TGTGCCAGCAGCGTAGGTCCCATGAACACTGAAGCTTTCTTT CASSVGPMNTEAFF
once 14 TRBJ1-6 TRBD1 TRBV6-5 TGTGCCAGCAGTTACACCGACAGGGGTAGACCCCTCCACTTT CASSYTDRGRPLHF
once 15 TRBJ2-1 TRBD1 TRBV25-1 TGTGCCAGCTTCAATGGGACAGGGAAAAGGGATGAGCAGTTCTTC CASFNGTGKRDEQFF
- 16 TRBJ1-5 - TRBV21-1 TGTGCCAGCACCAAGGGGGACAGGTTGGCGGAACAGCCCCAGCATTTT CASTKGDRLAEQPQHF
once 16 TRBJ2-5 TRBD1 TRBV11-2 TGTGCCAGCAGCCCCTGGGACAGGGGGCAGGGAGAGACCCAGTACTTC CASSPWDRGQGETQYF